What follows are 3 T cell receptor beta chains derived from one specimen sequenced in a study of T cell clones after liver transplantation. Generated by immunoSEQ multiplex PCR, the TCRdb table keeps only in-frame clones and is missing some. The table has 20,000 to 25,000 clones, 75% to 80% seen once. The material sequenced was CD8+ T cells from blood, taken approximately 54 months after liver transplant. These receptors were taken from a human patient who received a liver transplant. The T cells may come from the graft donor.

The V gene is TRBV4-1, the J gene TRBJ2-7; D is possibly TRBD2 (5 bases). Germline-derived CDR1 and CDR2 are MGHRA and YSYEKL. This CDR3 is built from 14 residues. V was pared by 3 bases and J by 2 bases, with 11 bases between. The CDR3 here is CASSQAGDAYEQYF. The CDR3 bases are TGCGCCAGCAGCCAGGCCGGGGATGCCTACGAGCAGTACTTC.

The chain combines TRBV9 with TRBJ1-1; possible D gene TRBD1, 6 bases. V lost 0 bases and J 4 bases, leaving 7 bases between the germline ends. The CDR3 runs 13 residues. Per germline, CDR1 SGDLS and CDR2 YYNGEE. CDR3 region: CASSVGQVTEAFF. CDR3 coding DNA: TGTGCCAGCAGCGTAGGACAGGTCACTGAAGCTTTCTTT.

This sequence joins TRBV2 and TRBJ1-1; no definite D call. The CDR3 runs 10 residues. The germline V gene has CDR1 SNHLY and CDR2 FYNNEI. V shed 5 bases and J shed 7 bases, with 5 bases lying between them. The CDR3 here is CASSQNEAFF. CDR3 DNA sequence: TGTGCCAGCAGTCAAAATGAAGCTTTCTTT.